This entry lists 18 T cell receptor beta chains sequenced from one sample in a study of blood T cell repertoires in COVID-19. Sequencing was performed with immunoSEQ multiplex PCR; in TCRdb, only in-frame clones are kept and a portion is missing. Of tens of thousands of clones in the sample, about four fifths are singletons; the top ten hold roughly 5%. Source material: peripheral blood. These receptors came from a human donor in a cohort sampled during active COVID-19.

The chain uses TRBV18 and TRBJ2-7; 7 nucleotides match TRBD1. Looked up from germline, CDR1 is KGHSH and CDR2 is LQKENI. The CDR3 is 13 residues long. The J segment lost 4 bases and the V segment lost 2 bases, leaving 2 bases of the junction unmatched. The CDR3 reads CASSPGTDYEQYF. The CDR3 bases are TGTGCCAGCTCACCAGGGACAGATTACGAGCAGTACTTC.

The CDR3 coding sequence is TGCGCCAGCAGCCAAGTCTGGGCGGAGGGGGAGCAGTACTTC. Amino acids: CASSQVWAEGEQYF. The chain uses TRBV4-3 and TRBJ2-7; possibly TRBD2 for D (6 bases). The CDR3 length is 14 residues. Trimming removed 1 base at V and 7 bases at J, with 14 bases between. Germline CDR1 is LGHNA and CDR2 is YSLEER.

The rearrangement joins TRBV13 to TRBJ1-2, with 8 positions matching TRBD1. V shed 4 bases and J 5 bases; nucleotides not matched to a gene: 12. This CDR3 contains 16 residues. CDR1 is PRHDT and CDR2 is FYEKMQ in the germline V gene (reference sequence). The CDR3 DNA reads TGTGCCAGCAGCTACCCAGGACAGGGACGGTGGTATGGCTACACCTTC. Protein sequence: CASSYPGQGRWYGYTF. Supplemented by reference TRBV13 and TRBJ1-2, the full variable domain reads AAGVIQSPRHLIKEKRETATLKCYPIPRHDTVYWYQQGPGQDPQFLISFYEKMQSDKGSIPDRFSAQQFSDYHSELNMSSLELGDSALYFCASSYPGQGRWYGYTFGSGTRLTVV.

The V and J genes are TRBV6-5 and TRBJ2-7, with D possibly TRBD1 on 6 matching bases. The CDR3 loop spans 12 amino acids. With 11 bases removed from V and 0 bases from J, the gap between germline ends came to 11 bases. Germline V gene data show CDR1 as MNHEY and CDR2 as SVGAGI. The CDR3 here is CAGQSLSYEQYF. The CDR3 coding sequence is TGTGCCGGACAGAGTCTCTCCTACGAGCAGTACTTC.

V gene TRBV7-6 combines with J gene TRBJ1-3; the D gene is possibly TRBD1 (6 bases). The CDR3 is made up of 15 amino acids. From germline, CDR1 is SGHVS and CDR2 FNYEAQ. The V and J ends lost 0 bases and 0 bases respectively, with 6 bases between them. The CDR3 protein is CASSLAGGSGNTIYF. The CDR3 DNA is TGTGCCAGCAGCTTAGCAGGGGGCTCTGGAAACACCATATATTTT.

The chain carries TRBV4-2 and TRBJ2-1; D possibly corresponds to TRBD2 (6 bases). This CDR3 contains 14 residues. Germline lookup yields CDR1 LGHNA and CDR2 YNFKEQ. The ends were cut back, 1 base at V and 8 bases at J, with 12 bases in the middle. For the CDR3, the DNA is TGTGCCAGCAGCCAAGGAACTAGCTTCGATGAGCAGTTCTTC. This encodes CASSQGTSFDEQFF.

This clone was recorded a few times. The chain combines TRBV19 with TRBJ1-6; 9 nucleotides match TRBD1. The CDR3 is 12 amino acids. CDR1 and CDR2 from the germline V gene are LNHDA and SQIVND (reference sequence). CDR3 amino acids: CASRDRVSPLHF. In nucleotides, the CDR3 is TGTGCAAGCCGGGACAGGGTTTCACCCCTCCACTTT.

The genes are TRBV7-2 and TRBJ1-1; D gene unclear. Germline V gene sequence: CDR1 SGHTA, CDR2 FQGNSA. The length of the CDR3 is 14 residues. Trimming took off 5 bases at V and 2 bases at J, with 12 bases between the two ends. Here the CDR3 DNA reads TGTGCCAGCAGCGCGGGGAGCCTAAACACTGAAGCTTTCTTT. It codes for CASSAGSLNTEAFF.

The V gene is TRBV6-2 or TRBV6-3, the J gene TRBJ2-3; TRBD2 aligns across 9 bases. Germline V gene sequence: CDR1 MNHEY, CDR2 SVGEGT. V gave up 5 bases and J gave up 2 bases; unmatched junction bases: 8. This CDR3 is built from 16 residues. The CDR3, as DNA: TGTGCCAGCAGTAGAGGTCTAGCGGGGCACACAGATACGCAGTATTTT. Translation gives CASSRGLAGHTDTQYF.

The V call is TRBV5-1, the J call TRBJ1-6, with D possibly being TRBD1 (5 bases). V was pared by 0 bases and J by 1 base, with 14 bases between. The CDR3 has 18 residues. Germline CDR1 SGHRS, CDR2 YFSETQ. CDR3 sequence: CASSLALTGESYNSPLHF. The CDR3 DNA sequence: TGCGCCAGCAGCTTGGCCCTAACAGGTGAATCCTATAATTCACCCCTCCACTTT.

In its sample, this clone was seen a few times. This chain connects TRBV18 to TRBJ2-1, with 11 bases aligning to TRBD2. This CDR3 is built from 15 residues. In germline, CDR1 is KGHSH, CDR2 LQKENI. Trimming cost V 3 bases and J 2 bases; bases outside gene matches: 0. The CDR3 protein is CASSPSGGAYNEQFF. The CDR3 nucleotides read TGTGCCAGCTCACCTAGCGGGGGGGCCTACAATGAGCAGTTCTTC.

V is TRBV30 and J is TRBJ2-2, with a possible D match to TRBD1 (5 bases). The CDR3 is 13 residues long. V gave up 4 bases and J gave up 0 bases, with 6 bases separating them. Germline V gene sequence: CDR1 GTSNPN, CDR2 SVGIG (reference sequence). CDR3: CAWTGTNTGELFF. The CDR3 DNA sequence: TGTGCCTGGACAGGGACGAACACCGGGGAGCTGTTTTTT.

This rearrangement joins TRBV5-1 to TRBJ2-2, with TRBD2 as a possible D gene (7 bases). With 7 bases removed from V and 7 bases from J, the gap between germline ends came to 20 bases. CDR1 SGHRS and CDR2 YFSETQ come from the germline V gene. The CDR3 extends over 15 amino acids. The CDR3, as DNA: TGCGCCAGCCGAGGAGGGGGGGCCGATGGCGGGGAGCTGTTTTTT. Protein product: CASRGGGADGGELFF. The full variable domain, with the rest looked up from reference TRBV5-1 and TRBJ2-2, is KAGVTQTPRYLIKTRGQQVTLSCSPISGHRSVSWYQQTPGQGLQFLFEYFSETQRNKGNFPGRFSGRQFSNSRSEMNVSTLELGDSALYLCASRGGGADGGELFFGEGSRLTVL.

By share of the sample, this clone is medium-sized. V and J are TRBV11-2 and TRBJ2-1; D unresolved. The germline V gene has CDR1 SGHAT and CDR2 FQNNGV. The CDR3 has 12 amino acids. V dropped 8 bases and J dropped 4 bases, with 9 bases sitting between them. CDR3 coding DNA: TGTGCCAGCGCCTCCAGTTACAATGAGCAGTTCTTC. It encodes CASASSYNEQFF. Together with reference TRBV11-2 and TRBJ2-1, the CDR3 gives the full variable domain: EAGVAQSPRYKIIEKRQSVAFWCNPISGHATLYWYQQILGQGPKLLIQFQNNGVVDDSQLPKDRFSAERLKGVDSTLKIQPAKLEDSAVYLCASASSYNEQFFGPGTRLTVL.

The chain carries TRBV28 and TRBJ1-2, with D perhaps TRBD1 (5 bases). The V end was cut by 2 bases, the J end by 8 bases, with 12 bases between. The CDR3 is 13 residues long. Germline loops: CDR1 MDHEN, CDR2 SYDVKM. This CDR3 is CASSLGAESGYTF. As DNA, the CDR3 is TGTGCCAGCAGTTTAGGGGCAGAGAGCGGCTACACCTTC.

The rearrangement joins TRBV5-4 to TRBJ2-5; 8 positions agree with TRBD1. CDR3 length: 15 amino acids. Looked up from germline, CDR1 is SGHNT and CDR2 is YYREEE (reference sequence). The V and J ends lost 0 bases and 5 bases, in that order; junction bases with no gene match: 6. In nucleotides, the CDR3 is TGTGCCAGCAGCTTGGTCGGACAGGGTTTCGAGACCCAGTACTTC. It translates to CASSLVGQGFETQYF.

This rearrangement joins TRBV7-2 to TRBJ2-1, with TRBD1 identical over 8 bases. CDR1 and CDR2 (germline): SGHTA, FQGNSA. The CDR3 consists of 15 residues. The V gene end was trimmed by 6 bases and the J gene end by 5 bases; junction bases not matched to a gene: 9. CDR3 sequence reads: CASRLGQAGDNEQFF. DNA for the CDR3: TGTGCCAGCAGGCTGGGACAGGCAGGGGACAATGAGCAGTTCTTC.

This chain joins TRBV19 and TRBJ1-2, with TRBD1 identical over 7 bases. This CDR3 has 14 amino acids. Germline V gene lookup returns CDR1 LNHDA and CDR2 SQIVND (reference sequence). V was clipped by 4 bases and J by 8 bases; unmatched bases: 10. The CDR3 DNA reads TGTGCCAGTAGTAAAGCTTACAGGGGTGGAGGCTACACCTTC. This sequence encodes CASSKAYRGGGYTF.